The text below deals with one T cell receptor (beta chain). Its target is unknown. This entry belongs to a study of Ad26.COV2.S vaccination and SARS-CoV-2 variants. Findings of the study overall: A substantial breadth of spike-specific CD8+ and CD4+ T cell responses after vaccination has been reported. Analyses of TCR breadth and depth may have underestimated total T cell responses. Recipients given vaccine exceeded placebo recipients in spike-specific TCR breadth.

The CDR3 is made up of 14 amino acids. Germline values: CDR1 MNHEY, CDR2 SVGAGI. The V gene lost 3 bases and the J gene lost 9 bases, with 12 bases spanning the gap. Some clones are missing from TCRdb's copy, which holds only in-frame ones; the method was immunoSEQ multiplex PCR. The data hold hundreds of thousands of clones, with 90% to 95% observed a single time. The clonotype originates from a human donor who had recovered from COVID-19. The source was peripheral blood, collected after recovery from COVID-19. The chain is built from TRBV6-5 and TRBJ1-6; no firm D call. The CDR3 bases are TGTGCCAGCAGTTATATGGGTCTGAGTTCACCCCTCCACTTT. Translating gives CASSYMGLSSPLHF.